Here is one TCR beta chain with its context. Germline-derived CDR1 and CDR2 are ENHRY and SYGVKD. This CDR3 has 16 residues. V gave up 4 bases and J gave up 0 bases, with 15 bases separating them. This specimen comes from a study of memory CD4+ T cells and cytomegalovirus serostatus. Single viable CD3+CD4+CD8-CD45RO+ cells were sorted as the memory CD4+ T cells. Profiled with immunoSEQ multiplex PCR; TCRdb holds only in-frame clones, not every one. This repertoire shows 64,000 or so clones, roughly 80% found once; its top ten account for about 1%. Sequencing was carried out using memory CD4+ T cells from blood. This chain links TRBV10-3 with TRBJ2-5; D may be TRBD1 (5 bases). This clonotype was sampled from an adult in good health and CMV-seronegative. In DNA, the CDR3 is TGTGCCATCAGTGTAGGCAGGGATAAGTACCAAGAGACCCAGTACTTC. This sequence encodes CAISVGRDKYQETQYF.